This T cell receptor beta chain appears in the sequencing data of a study of beta chain features in type 1 diabetes. The study's findings and limits: High-TCR-expressing cells could be over-represented by cDNA sequencing. In all four CD4+ subsets, TCRB CDR3 length was significantly, moderately reduced in type 1 diabetes.

This clone was counted a single time. Its specificity is not known. Germline assignment: CDR1 SEHNR and CDR2 FQNEAQ (reference sequence). Trimming pared 6 bases from V and 4 bases from J, leaving 14 bases between. The CDR3 totals 14 residues. Expressed TCRB transcripts were sequenced, since all the RNA that had been isolated was reverse transcribed. The average read count of naive, central memory and regulatory T cell samples was some 3.5 million. The method was immunoSEQ multiplex PCR; TCRdb's version includes in-frame clones alone and lacks a portion of them. The table has 310,000 or so clones, roughly 8.8% seen once; the top ten hold roughly 0.99%.

The sample was central memory CD4+ T cells from blood. The rearrangement uses TRBV7-9 and TRBJ2-3, with D perhaps TRBD2 (7 bases). The clonotype was recovered from a man in his thirties or forties with type 1 diabetes. The CDR3 DNA reads TGTGCCAGCAGTTCCGCGGGGGCGGCAGATACGCAGTATTTT. It is translated as CASSSAGAADTQYF.